The subject of this entry is one T cell receptor (beta chain). No cognate antigen has been identified for it. Nothing much larger sits one base from this clone, and base qualities are not available. TCRbeta CDR3 regions were amplified from genomic DNA using the immunoSEQ Assay, a bias-controlled multiplex PCR. Concerning the study's data processing: The number of nucleated cells in each sample was estimated by amplification of reference gene primers within the assay. To quantify the absolute abundance of each unique TCRbeta CDR3 rearrangement, sequence reads were collapsed and filtered. Productive Simpson clonality was computed per sample as the square root of Simpson's diversity index over productive rearrangements. TCRdb provides this immuneACCESS table in a form limited to in-frame rearrangements. Some clones are lacking; in checked studies, under half of them reflect an unresolved V gene, and why the rest are absent is not known. V and J calls and clone size are as listed in that table; D and trimming were resolved from the DNA. The table for this sample lists roughly 72,000 clones; over 70% of them were counted only once. Approximately 18% of the sample is taken by the ten largest.

Based on the germline V gene, the CDR1 and CDR2 sequences are SGHDT and YYEEEE. Inclusive of the bounding cysteine and phenylalanine, the CDR3 is 15 residues long. Only the CDR3 region is kept as DNA, spanning 45 bases read in frame from base 1. V is reduced by 3 bases and J by 4 bases, leaving a spacing of 14 bases between them. Samples from volunteer blood donors who had recovered from COVID-19 were contributed by a second Seattle source. Collaborating institutions collected whole blood in K2EDTA tubes following their own protocols. For TCRbeta analysis, collaborators shipped samples in one of three forms: frozen whole blood, isolated PBMCs, or DNA extracted from either of those sample types. This record belongs to a study of blood T cell repertoires in COVID-19 (dated by TCRdb to the early 2020s). About the full investigation: Samples covering the acute and convalescent phases of COVID-19 were provided by collaborators in the United States, Italy and Spain. Samples were obtained from the ongoing ImmuneRACE study (first 160 participants) and from roughly 1,300 subjects provided by 6 global collaborators. The prospective study material was composed of cDNA or gDNA derived from T cells, B-cell-depleted T cells, or PBMCs. HLA class I and class II types, where available, came from metadata supplied by the sample provider rather than from assay-based typing. The dataset comprised deeply sampled blood TCRbeta repertoires from subjects exposed to, actively infected with, or recovered from COVID-19. Sample metadata almost always included a de-identified subject ID, COVID-19 status, age in years and sex. The repertoires were released in a freely available public database intended as a resource for research on the immune response to SARS-CoV-2. General findings and caveats noted by the study authors: The amount of clinical and demographic metadata varied by source and participant and was provided uncurated.

This chain joins TRBV5-6 to TRBJ1-5, with TRBD1 perhaps the D gene, on 6 matching bases. Sequenced material: peripheral blood. This receptor was taken from a man in his 70s who had recovered from COVID-19. The CDR3 corresponds to CASSSFDRPNQPQHF. The bases are TGTGCCAGCAGCTCGTTCGACAGGCCTAATCAGCCCCAGCATTTT. The entire variable domain, with the stretches around the CDR3 drawn from the reference TRBV5-6 and TRBJ1-5 proteins, is DAGVTQSPTHLIKTRGQQVTLRCSPKSGHDTVSWYQQALGQGPQFIFQYYEEEERQRGNFPDRFSGHQFPNYSSELNVNALLLGDSALYLCASSSFDRPNQPQHFGDGTRLSIL.